A selection of T cell receptor beta chains follows, all from one sample in a study of naive and memory T cell subsets. TCRdb called the 5' RACE reads again in MiXCR, with one record for every CDR3 protein. In the table there are tens of thousands of distinct CDR3 sequences, around 8% of which are singletons. The receptors were gathered from a female donor in good health. CDR3s include the opening cysteine and the closing phenylalanine or tryptophan.

cdr3_length | j_call | v_call | cdr3_aa
16 | TRBJ2-3 | TRBV6-2/TRBV6-3 | CASSYKGLAFTDTQYF
15 | TRBJ1-5 | TRBV5-6 | CASSLGAGRHQPQHF
13 | TRBJ2-7 | TRBV29-1 | CSVEVTGGSEQYF
15 | TRBJ1-1 | TRBV14 | CASSQGYGTLTEAFF
11 | TRBJ1-2 | TRBV20-1 | CLGGTGFRYTF
13 | TRBJ2-1 | TRBV4-2 | CASSQGPHNEQFF
13 | TRBJ1-1 | TRBV12-3/TRBV12-4 | CASTISQDNEAFF
14 | TRBJ2-7 | TRBV7-9 | CASSLTSGSNEQYF
17 | TRBJ1-5 | TRBV30 | CAWSVQLSGWNAQPQHF
15 | TRBJ2-7 | TRBV29-1 | CSVAHSGTRYAEQYF
13 | TRBJ2-5 | TRBV7-9 | CASSPGGDETQYF
15 | TRBJ2-6 | TRBV30 | CAWSVLGSGANVLTF